What follows are 26 T cell receptor beta chains derived from one specimen sequenced in a study of blood T cell repertoires in COVID-19. The method was immunoSEQ multiplex PCR; TCRdb's version includes in-frame clones alone and lacks a portion of them. The sample includes about 140,000 clones, around 82% seen only once; the top ten take more than 4%. Sequenced: peripheral blood. The receptors stem from a woman in her fifties or sixties with acute or convalescent COVID-19.

The chain joins TRBV6-5 to TRBJ2-2; 8 bases align to TRBD2. Per the germline V gene, CDR1 is MNHEY and CDR2 is SVGAGI. V dropped 5 bases and J dropped 6; count of bases not matched to a gene: 8. The CDR3 consists of 15 residues. CDR3 in amino acids: CASSQRVAGPGELFF. As DNA, the CDR3 is TGTGCCAGCAGTCAGAGAGTAGCGGGGCCCGGGGAGCTGTTTTTT.

This clone was observed once. The J gene is TRBJ1-1, the V gene TRBV5-8, with 7 positions matching TRBD1. Germline-derived CDR1 and CDR2 are SGHTS and YDEGEE. CDR3 size: 16 residues. V gave up 3 bases and J gave up 0 bases; unmatched junction bases: 8. This CDR3 is CASSWTTGALNTEAFF. CDR3 coding DNA: TGTGCCAGCAGCTGGACCACAGGGGCCCTGAACACTGAAGCTTTCTTT.

The chain recombines TRBV7-9 with TRBJ2-7, with a possible D match to TRBD2 (6 bases). The CDR3 covers 14 residues. The ends were cut back, 3 bases at V and 6 bases at J, with 15 bases in the middle. The germline CDR1 and CDR2 sequences are SEHNR and FQNEAQ (reference sequence). The CDR3 DNA reads TGTGCCAGCAGCTTCGTGGCGGGGAAGGGCGAGCAGTACTTC. This codes for CASSFVAGKGEQYF.

The genes are TRBV7-2 and TRBJ1-2, with D perhaps matching TRBD1 (5 bases). CDR1 is SGHTA and CDR2 is FQGNSA in the germline V gene. The V end was cut by 3 bases, the J end by 2 bases, with 16 bases between. The CDR3 has 16 amino acids. This CDR3 is CASSFLVRAENYGYTF. The CDR3, as DNA: TGTGCCAGCAGCTTCTTGGTCAGGGCGGAGAACTATGGCTACACCTTC.

The V call is TRBV6-6, the J call TRBJ2-2; 12 nucleotides align to TRBD2. The CDR3 spans 15 residues. Germline CDR1 MNHNY, CDR2 SVGAGI (reference sequence). After removal of 6 bases from V and 7 bases from J, the junction contained 6 bases not matched to a gene. Here the CDR3 DNA reads TGTGCCAGCAGCTTACTAGCGGGGGGCGGCGGGGAGCTGTTTTTT. Its translation is CASSLLAGGGGELFF.

The chain combines TRBV19 with TRBJ2-2; D remains ambiguous. The V end lost 8 bases, the J end lost 0 bases, and 13 bases lay between the germline ends. Germline V lookup: CDR1 LNHDA, CDR2 SQIVND (reference sequence). There are 15 residues in the CDR3. The CDR3: CASSDQTSNTGELFF. Written as DNA, the CDR3 is TGTGCCAGTTCTGATCAGACATCGAACACCGGGGAGCTGTTTTTT.

The rearrangement joins TRBV7-9 to TRBJ2-5, with TRBD2 matching 7 bases. The CDR3 is 15 amino acids. Losses at the gene ends were 2 bases for V and 4 bases for J; bases not matched to a gene: 7. Per the germline V gene, CDR1 is SEHNR and CDR2 is FQNEAQ (reference sequence). Here the CDR3 DNA reads TGTGCCAGCAGCTTACAATTGGCGGGGGTAGAGACCCAGTACTTC. It codes for CASSLQLAGVETQYF.

This clone was observed a single time. The chain has TRBV20-1 and TRBJ2-3; unclear D gene. The CDR3 covers 11 residues. Trimming removed 7 bases at V and 6 bases at J, with 11 bases between. CDR1 DFQATT and CDR2 SNEGSKA come from the germline V gene (reference sequence). The CDR3 DNA sequence: TGCAGTGACAGAAATGGGGATACGCAGTATTTT. Translation: CSDRNGDTQYF.

V is TRBV6-5 and J is TRBJ1-1, with D perhaps TRBD1 (5 bases). Germline CDR1 is MNHEY and CDR2 is SVGAGI. V lost 6 bases, J lost 10 bases, and 18 bases lay in between. The CDR3 contains 13 residues. CDR3 DNA sequence: TGTGCCAGCAGAGGTACAGGTCTCGAAGGAGCTTTCTTT. Its translation: CASRGTGLEGAFF.

The V gene is TRBV14, the J gene TRBJ2-6; TRBD2 matches 8 bases. V was pared by 2 bases and J by 2 bases, with 5 bases of the junction left unmatched. This CDR3 is 17 amino acids long. Germline V gives CDR1 SGHDN, CDR2 FVKESK. The CDR3 spells CASSQRRGAAGANVLTF. For the CDR3, the DNA is TGTGCCAGCAGCCAACGGCGGGGGGCAGCTGGGGCCAACGTCCTGACTTTC.

In this sample, this clone turned up once. The chain joins TRBV20-1 to TRBJ2-7, with 7 bases aligning to TRBD1. The CDR3 runs to 11 residues. The V gene's germline CDR1 is DFQATT and CDR2 SNEGSKA (reference sequence). With V trimmed by 4 bases and J by 4 bases, 1 base remained unmatched. CDR3 sequence reads: CSAIQGYEQYF. CDR3 sequence (DNA): TGCAGTGCTATACAGGGGTACGAGCAGTACTTC.

This clone showed up just a few times. In DNA, the CDR3 is TGTGCCAGCACCCAGGGAGGGGTTGGAACCGGGGAGCTGTTTTTT. The encoded protein is CASTQGGVGTGELFF. The rearrangement uses TRBV7-3 and TRBJ2-2; 7 bases agree with TRBD2. This CDR3 is built from 15 residues. V gave up 7 bases and J gave up 5 bases; unmatched junction bases: 10. Germline loops: CDR1 SGHTA, CDR2 FQGTGA.

V and J are TRBV5-1 and TRBJ1-1, with D perhaps matching TRBD1 (6 bases). Looked up from germline, CDR1 is SGHRS and CDR2 is YFSETQ. CDR3 length equals 14 residues. The V gene lost 3 bases and the J gene lost 1 base, with 10 bases spanning the gap. CDR3 protein: CASSSGHKNTEAFF. The CDR3 bases are TGCGCCAGCAGCTCGGGACATAAGAACACTGAAGCTTTCTTT.

This clone appeared a few times. This rearrangement joins TRBV5-4 to TRBJ1-6; TRBD1 agrees at 8 bases. The V gene's germline CDR1 is SGHNT and CDR2 YYREEE (reference sequence). The length of the CDR3 is 14 residues. Germline trimming cut 4 bases from V and 6 bases from J; bases unmatched to any gene: 3. As DNA, the CDR3 is TGTGCCAGCAGCGCGGACAGGGCTAATTCACCCCTCCACTTT. Encoded protein: CASSADRANSPLHF.

The CDR3 loop reads CASSPPAGRSGNTIYF. The DNA for the CDR3 is TGTGCCAGTAGCCCCCCGGCAGGGCGCTCTGGAAACACCATATATTTT. The chain employs TRBV19 and TRBJ1-3, with a weak D call TRBD1 (5 bases). From germline, CDR1 is LNHDA and CDR2 SQIVND (reference sequence). Trimming cost V 6 bases and J 0 bases, with 15 bases left between them. CDR3 length equals 16 residues.

The chain joins TRBV19 to TRBJ1-1, with D possibly matching TRBD1 (5 bases). The CDR3 consists of 13 residues. CDR1 and CDR2 (germline): LNHDA, SQIVND (reference sequence). V dropped 2 bases and J dropped 4 bases, with 8 bases sitting between them. As DNA, the CDR3 is TGTGCCAGTAGTATACAGGGATCCACTGAAGCTTTCTTT. It is translated as CASSIQGSTEAFF.

The chain joins TRBV19 to TRBJ1-2; perhaps TRBD1 as D (5 bases). CDR1 and CDR2 from the germline V gene are LNHDA and SQIVND (reference sequence). V was clipped by 5 bases and J by 3 bases, with 10 bases between them. This CDR3 has 13 residues. CDR3 sequence: CASSYRGDYGYTF. The DNA for the CDR3 is TGTGCCAGTAGTTACCGGGGGGACTATGGCTACACCTTC.

The V gene is TRBV7-3, the J gene TRBJ2-1; 12 nucleotides align to TRBD2. With 5 bases clipped from V and 6 bases from J, the junction kept 8 bases outside the gene matches. There are 16 residues in the CDR3. Germline V gene sequence: CDR1 SGHTA, CDR2 FQGTGA. The CDR3 bases are TGTGCCAGCAGCCCTACATCACTAGCGGGGGGCAATGAGCAGTTCTTC. It codes for CASSPTSLAGGNEQFF.

V usage is TRBV19 and J usage is TRBJ1-1, with D perhaps TRBD1 (5 bases). V was trimmed by 3 bases and J by 6 bases, leaving 11 bases between them. This CDR3 region has 13 residues. Germline V lookup: CDR1 LNHDA, CDR2 SQIVND (reference sequence). Written as DNA, the CDR3 is TGTGCCAGTAGTATGAAGGGGCTGGCTGAAGCTTTCTTT. This gives the protein CASSMKGLAEAFF.

The V gene is TRBV3-1 (or the pseudogene TRBV3-2), the J gene TRBJ1-3; 7 bases map to TRBD1. CDR1 is LGHDT and CDR2 is YNNKEL in the germline V gene (reference sequence). V dropped 1 base and J dropped 2; count of bases not matched to a gene: 2. The CDR3 has 15 amino acids. CDR3 bases: TGTGCCAGCAGCCAAGTTCAGGGGGCTGGAAACACCATATATTTT. Protein product: CASSQVQGAGNTIYF.

The chain combines TRBV29-1 with TRBJ2-2; TRBD1 matches at 10 bases. The CDR3 covers 14 residues. Looked up from germline, CDR1 is SQVTM and CDR2 is ANQGSEA. V was pared by 4 bases and J by 7 bases, with 6 bases of the junction left unmatched. The CDR3 nucleotides are TGCAGCGTTGGTAGGGACAGGGGAATCGGGGAGCTGTTTTTT. Amino acids: CSVGRDRGIGELFF.

The gene calls are TRBV7-2 and TRBJ1-5; 7 nucleotides align to TRBD1. CDR3 length: 16 amino acids. Unmatched junction bases numbered 8, after V lost 5 bases and J lost 1 base. Germline CDR1 is SGHTA and CDR2 is FQGNSA. The CDR3 sequence: CASSREPGQSNQPQHF. The DNA for the CDR3 is TGTGCCAGCAGCAGAGAACCGGGACAGAGCAATCAGCCCCAGCATTTT.

The chain joins TRBV29-1 to TRBJ1-1; no clear D. The CDR3 loop spans 13 amino acids. Germline CDR1 SQVTM, CDR2 ANQGSEA. Deletions cut 4 bases from V and 0 bases from J, with 9 bases between. Here the CDR3 DNA reads TGCAGCGTTGGCGGCAGTATGAACACTGAAGCTTTCTTT. Translated, it gives CSVGGSMNTEAFF.

The rearrangement uses TRBV5-1 and TRBJ2-3; perhaps TRBD1 as D (6 bases). Germline CDR1 is SGHRS and CDR2 is YFSETQ. CDR3 length equals 14 residues. V lost 4 bases, J lost 6 bases, and 15 bases lay in between. CDR3: CASSADSTMDTQYF. The CDR3 DNA sequence: TGCGCCAGCAGCGCGGACAGCACCATGGATACGCAGTATTTT.

The chain carries TRBV6-1 and TRBJ1-5; no clear D gene. CDR1 and CDR2 from the germline V gene are MNHNS and SASEGT. There are 16 residues in the CDR3. V was shortened by 1 base and J by 8 bases, with 18 bases between the two germline ends. CDR3 sequence (DNA): TGTGCCAGCAGTGAAGGAAGGGAGTTCCCTTGGAAGCCCCAGCATTTT. Protein sequence: CASSEGREFPWKPQHF.

V usage is TRBV2 and J usage is TRBJ2-7, with 9 bases matching TRBD1. Trimming took 4 bases from V and 3 from J; bases not matched to a gene: 4. The CDR3 has 14 residues. Germline CDR1 and CDR2: SNHLY and FYNNEI. The CDR3 region is CASSASGQGYEQYF. DNA for the CDR3: TGTGCCAGCAGTGCCTCGGGACAGGGCTACGAGCAGTACTTC.